This TCR beta chain was documented in a study of OX40 agonist ivuxolimab in advanced cancers. Study as a whole: Enrollees could have had prior anti-PD-1, anti-PD-L1 or anti-CTLA-4 therapy, which more than 30% had received. Study-level results: Averaged across samples, CD8+ T cells carried more expanded clones than CD4+ did. Clonal expansion from baseline to week 6 occurred in both CD4+ and CD8+ T cells.

Note on this clone: The target antigen is unknown.

The protocol was immunoSEQ multiplex PCR, while the TCRdb copy is restricted to in-frame clones and leaves out a portion. The sample comprises around 58,000 clones, around 87% of which are singletons, and about 5% rests with the top ten. Patients were ruled out by autoimmune disease history or systemic immunosuppression. The CDR3 is 13 amino acids. CDR1 is SGHNT, CDR2 YYREEE, per germline (reference sequence). V lost 1 base and J 3 bases, leaving 7 bases between the germline ends. This clonotype was obtained from an adult with an advanced solid tumor such as melanoma, head and neck, liver or kidney cancer. Specimen: CD4+ or CD8+ T cells sorted from blood, collected in a trial of the OX40 agonist ivuxolimab. The rearrangement links TRBV5-4 to TRBJ1-2, with a weak D call TRBD1 (5 bases). CDR3 region: CASSLSRDYGYTF. The CDR3, as DNA: TGTGCCAGCAGCTTGTCCAGGGACTATGGCTACACCTTC.